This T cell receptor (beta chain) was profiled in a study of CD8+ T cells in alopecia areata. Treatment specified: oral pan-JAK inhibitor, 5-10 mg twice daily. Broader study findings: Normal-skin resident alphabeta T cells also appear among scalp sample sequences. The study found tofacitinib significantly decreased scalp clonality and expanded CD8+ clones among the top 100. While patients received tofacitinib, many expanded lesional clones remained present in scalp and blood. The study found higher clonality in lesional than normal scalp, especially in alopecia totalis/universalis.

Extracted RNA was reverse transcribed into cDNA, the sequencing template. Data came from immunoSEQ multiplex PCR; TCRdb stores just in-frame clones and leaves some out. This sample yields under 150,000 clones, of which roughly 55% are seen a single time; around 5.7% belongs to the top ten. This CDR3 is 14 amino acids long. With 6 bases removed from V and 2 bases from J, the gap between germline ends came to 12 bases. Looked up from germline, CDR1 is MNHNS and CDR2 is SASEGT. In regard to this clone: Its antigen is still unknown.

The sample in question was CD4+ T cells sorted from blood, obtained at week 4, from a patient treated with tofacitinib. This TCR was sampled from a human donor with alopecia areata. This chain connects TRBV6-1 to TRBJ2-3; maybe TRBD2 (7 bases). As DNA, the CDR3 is TGTGCCAGCAGCGGGGGGCGAATCACAGATACGCAGTATTTT. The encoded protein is CASSGGRITDTQYF.